This T cell receptor (beta chain) was sequenced during a study of T cells after yellow fever vaccination. Study overall: Those fractions that held only low numbers of cells were prepared using the SMART-Seq v4 Ultra Low Input RNA kit.

This clonotype was counted a few times. The CDR3 is made up of 14 amino acids. V lost 1 base and J 7 bases, leaving 10 bases between the germline ends. In germline, CDR1 is MGHDK, CDR2 SYGVNS. Study outcomes and limitations: Most primary-vaccination clones reappeared after the booster (less than 98% CD4, roughly 88% CD8). The study noted that FACS-sorted repertoires could contain abundant clonotypes contaminating from the bulk population.

Each CDR3 protein is one row after TCRdb ran MiXCR on the 5' RACE reads. This sample has over 65,000 distinct CDR3 sequences, with 10% to 15% found just once. The source material was CD8+ T cells not binding an NS4B(214-222) dextramer, sorted from PBMCs, sampled about 20 days after the first yellow fever vaccination. This receptor was obtained from a man younger than 35 who received the YFV17D yellow fever vaccine. This rearrangement joins TRBV25-1 to TRBJ1-4, with D possibly TRBD1 on 5 matching bases. In DNA form, the CDR3 reads TGTGCCAGCAGTGAATCCGGGGGTGGTGAAAAACTGTTTTTT. It yields the protein CASSESGGGEKLFF.